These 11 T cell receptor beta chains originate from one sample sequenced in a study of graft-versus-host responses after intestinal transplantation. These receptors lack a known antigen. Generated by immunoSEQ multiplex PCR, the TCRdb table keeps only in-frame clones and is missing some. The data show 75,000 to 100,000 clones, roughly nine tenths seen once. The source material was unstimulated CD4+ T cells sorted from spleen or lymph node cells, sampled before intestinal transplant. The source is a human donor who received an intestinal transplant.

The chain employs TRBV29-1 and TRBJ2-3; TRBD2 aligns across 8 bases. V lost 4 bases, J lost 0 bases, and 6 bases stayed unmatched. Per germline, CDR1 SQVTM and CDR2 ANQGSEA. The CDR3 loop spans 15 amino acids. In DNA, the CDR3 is TGCAGCGTTGTTGGCGGGAGGCCTAGCACAGATACGCAGTATTTT. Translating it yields CSVVGGRPSTDTQYF.

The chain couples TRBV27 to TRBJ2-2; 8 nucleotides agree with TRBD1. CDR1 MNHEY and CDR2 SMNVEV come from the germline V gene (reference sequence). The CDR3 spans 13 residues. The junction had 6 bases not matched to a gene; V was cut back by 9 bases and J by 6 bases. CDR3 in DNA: TGTGCCAGTAACAGGGGGGACGCCGGGGAGCTGTTTTTT. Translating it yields CASNRGDAGELFF.

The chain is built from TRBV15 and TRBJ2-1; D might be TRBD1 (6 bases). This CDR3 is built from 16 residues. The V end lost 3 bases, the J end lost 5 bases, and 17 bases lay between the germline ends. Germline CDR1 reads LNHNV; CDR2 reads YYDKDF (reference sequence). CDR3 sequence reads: CATSRANRALDNEQFF. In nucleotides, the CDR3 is TGTGCCACCAGCAGGGCTAACAGGGCATTAGACAATGAGCAGTTCTTC.

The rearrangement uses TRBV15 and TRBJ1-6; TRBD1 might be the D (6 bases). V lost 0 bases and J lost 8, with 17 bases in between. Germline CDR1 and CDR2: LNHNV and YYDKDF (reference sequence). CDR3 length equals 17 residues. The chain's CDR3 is CATSRDRLRDKDSPLHF. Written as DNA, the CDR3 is TGTGCCACCAGCAGAGATAGGCTAAGGGACAAAGATTCACCCCTCCACTTT.

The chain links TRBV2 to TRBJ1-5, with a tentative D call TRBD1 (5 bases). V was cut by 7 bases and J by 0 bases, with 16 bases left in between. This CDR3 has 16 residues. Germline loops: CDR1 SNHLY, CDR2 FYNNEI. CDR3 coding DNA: TGTGCCAGCACAAAAAACCAGGGTTATAGCAATCAGCCCCAGCATTTT. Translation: CASTKNQGYSNQPQHF.

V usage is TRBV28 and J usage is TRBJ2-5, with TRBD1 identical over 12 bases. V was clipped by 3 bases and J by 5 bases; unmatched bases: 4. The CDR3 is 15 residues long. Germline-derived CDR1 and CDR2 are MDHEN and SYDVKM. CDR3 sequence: CASSFGTGGLETQYF. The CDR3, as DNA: TGTGCCAGCAGTTTCGGGACAGGGGGCTTGGAGACCCAGTACTTC.

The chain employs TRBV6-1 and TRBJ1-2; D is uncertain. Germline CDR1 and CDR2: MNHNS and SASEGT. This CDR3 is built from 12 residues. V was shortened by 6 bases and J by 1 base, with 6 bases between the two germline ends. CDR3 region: CASRNNNYGYTF. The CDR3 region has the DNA TGTGCCAGCAGAAACAATAACTATGGCTACACCTTC.

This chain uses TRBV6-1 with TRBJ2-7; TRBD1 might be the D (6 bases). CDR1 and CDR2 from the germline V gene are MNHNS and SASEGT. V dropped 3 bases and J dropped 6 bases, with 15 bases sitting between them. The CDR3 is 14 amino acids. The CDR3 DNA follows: TGTGCCAGCAGTGATATGGGCAGGGGCGGCGAGCAGTACTTC. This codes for CASSDMGRGGEQYF.

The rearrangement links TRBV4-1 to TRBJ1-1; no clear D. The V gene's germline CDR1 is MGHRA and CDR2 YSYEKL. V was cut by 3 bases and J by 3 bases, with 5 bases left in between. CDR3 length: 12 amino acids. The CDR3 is CASSHPDTEAFF. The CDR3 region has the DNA TGCGCCAGCAGCCATCCCGACACTGAAGCTTTCTTT.

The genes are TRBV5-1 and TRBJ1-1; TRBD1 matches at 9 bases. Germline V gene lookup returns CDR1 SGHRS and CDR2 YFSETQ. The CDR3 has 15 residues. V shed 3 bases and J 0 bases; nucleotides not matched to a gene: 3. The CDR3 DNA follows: TGCGCCAGCAGCTGGACAGGGGCGCTGAACACTGAAGCTTTCTTT. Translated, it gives CASSWTGALNTEAFF.

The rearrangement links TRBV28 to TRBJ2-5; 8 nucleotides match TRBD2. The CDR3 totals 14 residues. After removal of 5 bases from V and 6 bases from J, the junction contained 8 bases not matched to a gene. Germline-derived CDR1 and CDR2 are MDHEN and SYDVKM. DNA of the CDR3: TGTGCCAGCAGTCCCGGACTAGCCAGGAAGACCCAGTACTTC. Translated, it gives CASSPGLARKTQYF.